The 24 T cell receptor beta chains below all came from one sample that was sequenced in a study of regulatory T cells in long-lasting Graves disease. iRepertoire HTBI primers and Arm-PCR of CDR3 regions built TCR beta libraries. MiXCR was run by TCRdb on the multiplex PCR reads, yielding one entry per CDR3 protein. The data show 500,000 to 700,000 distinct CDR3 sequences, around 30% seen once. Time point meaning: persistent/refractory GD, antithyroid drugs over 5 years with positive TRAb. PBMCs provided the RNA from which the TCR library was made. Sample: peripheral blood mononuclear cells (PBMCs), taken when the disease was refractory, from a patient treated with antithyroid drugs. These receptors originate from a female donor with Graves disease.

A word on this clonotype: At one end, the junction sequence differs from germline, possibly due to a read error. The chain carries TRBV11-1 and TRBJ2-2; 7 positions agree with TRBD2. This CDR3 is built from 12 residues. The germline V gene has CDR1 SGHAT and CDR2 FQDESV (reference sequence). The CDR3 region is CASRRLSGELLF. The CDR3 region has the DNA TGTGCCAGCAGGAGACTAAGCGGGGAGCTGCTTTTT.

Only a few counts were recorded for this clonotype. The J gene is TRBJ1-1, the V gene TRBV6-2 or TRBV6-3; D not resolved. Germline V gene lookup returns CDR1 MNHEY and CDR2 SVGEGT. Between the trimmed V and J ends, which lost 5 bases and 8 bases, there was a span of 12 bases. The CDR3 is 12 residues long. The CDR3 region has the DNA TGTGCCAGCAGTGAAGAGGTGTGGGAAGCTTTCTTT. It translates to CASSEEVWEAFF.

This clonotype was seen more than once but under ten times. The chain couples TRBV2 to TRBJ1-2; tentative D call: TRBD1 (5 bases). The CDR3 has 14 residues. The V end was cut by 4 bases, the J end by 4 bases, with 13 bases between. CDR1 SNHLY and CDR2 FYNNEI come from the germline V gene. CDR3 bases: TGTGCCAGCAGTGTCGCGGGGCGCCTCTATGGCTACACCTTC. Protein: CASSVAGRLYGYTF.

The chain couples TRBV6-2 or TRBV6-3 to TRBJ1-2; no firm D call. Germline V gives CDR1 MNHEY, CDR2 SVGEGT. This CDR3 region has 14 residues. Trimming shortened V by 9 bases and J by 0 bases, and 14 bases separated the two germline ends. The DNA of the CDR3 is TGTGCCAGTAAGGGCTTAAGTGCTAACTATGGCTACACCTTC. Translating it yields CASKGLSANYGYTF.

The chain links TRBV28 to TRBJ1-1; D unresolved. The CDR3 totals 12 residues. The germline V and J ends were trimmed by 6 bases and 6 bases, with 11 bases remaining between them. Germline assignment: CDR1 MDHEN and CDR2 SYDVKM. CDR3 region: CASSTQYSEAFF. CDR3 bases: TGTGCCAGCAGCACACAGTATTCTGAAGCTTTCTTT. The complete variable domain, with remaining parts taken from reference TRBV28 and TRBJ1-1, reads DVKVTQSSRYLVKRTGEKVFLECVQDMDHENMFWYRQDPGLGLRLIYFSYDVKMKEKGDIPEGYSVSREKKERFSLILESASTNQTSMYLCASSTQYSEAFFGQGTRLTVV.

The J gene is TRBJ1-2, the V gene TRBV15, with D unclear. Per the germline V gene, CDR1 is LNHNV and CDR2 is YYDKDF (reference sequence). V was trimmed by 3 bases and J by 6 bases, leaving 8 bases between them. This CDR3 has 12 residues. The CDR3 loop reads CATSRTRDGYTF. DNA of the CDR3: TGTGCCACCAGCAGGACTAGAGATGGCTACACCTTC.

This clonotype was counted between two and nine times. The V call is TRBV28, the J call TRBJ1-5; TRBD1 is a possible D gene (5 bases). V shed 8 bases and J shed 14 bases, with 16 bases lying between them. This CDR3 is 11 amino acids long. CDR1 and CDR2 from the germline V gene are MDHEN and SYDVKM. CDR3 amino acids: CASDSPGTKHF. CDR3 sequence (DNA): TGTGCCAGCGATTCTCCCGGGACCAAGCATTTT.

This chain uses TRBV11-2 with TRBJ2-2, with a tentative D call TRBD2 (7 bases). V was pared by 5 bases and J by 2 bases, with 12 bases between. The germline V gene encodes CDR1 SGHAT and CDR2 FQNNGV. CDR3 size: 15 residues. The CDR3 DNA is TGTGCCAGCAGCACGAGGGGGGGCAACACCGGGGAGCTGTTTTTT. Its translation: CASSTRGGNTGELFF.

As for this clonotype: Being one base from a much bigger clone, this may be a read error. The CDR3 bases are TGTGCCGGCAGATTCGGGAGGGAGACTGAAGCTTTCTTT. It is translated as CAGRFGRETEAFF. The chain couples TRBV12-3 or TRBV12-4 to TRBJ1-1; D not certain. The CDR3 runs to 13 residues.

This clonotype has ten or more counts. The chain uses TRBV12-3 or TRBV12-4 and TRBJ2-7; a possible D gene is TRBD2 (6 bases). Trimming cost V 3 bases and J 5 bases, with 8 bases left between them. The CDR3 consists of 12 residues. The CDR3 is CASSFWGDEQYF. Here the CDR3 DNA reads TGTGCCAGCAGTTTCTGGGGGGACGAGCAGTACTTC.

This clonotype was seen just once. This chain uses TRBV5-1 with TRBJ1-1; TRBD1 matches at 7 bases. The CDR3 has 16 residues. Trimming cost V 7 bases and J 1 base; bases outside gene matches: 13. Per the germline V gene, CDR1 is SGHRS and CDR2 is YFSETQ. CDR3 residues: CASPRDWTGRNTEAFF. As DNA, the CDR3 is TGCGCCAGCCCACGGGACTGGACAGGACGGAACACTGAAGCTTTCTTT.

This clonotype has just a few counts. The V and J genes are TRBV20-1 and TRBJ1-6, with 7 positions matching TRBD1. The CDR3 is 16 residues long. V lost 6 bases to trimming and J lost 0 bases; unmatched junction nucleotides: 8. From germline, CDR1 is DFQATT and CDR2 SNEGSKA (reference sequence). For the CDR3, the DNA is TGCAGTGCGGAACACAGGGGTCGCTCCTATAATTCACCCCTCCACTTT. As protein: CSAEHRGRSYNSPLHF.

This clonotype was observed once. The CDR3 DNA follows: TGCAGTGCCCCGACGGGTCGTGGGGTAGGTAACTCCTACGAGCAGTACTTC. It specifies CSAPTGRGVGNSYEQYF. The V call is TRBV20-1, the J call TRBJ2-7; no definite D call. The CDR3 contains 17 residues. V lost 6 bases to trimming and J lost 0 bases, with 24 bases between them. Germline CDR1 and CDR2: DFQATT and SNEGSKA (reference sequence).

This rearrangement joins TRBV9 to TRBJ1-4; D gene ambiguous. The CDR3 is 15 amino acids. CDR1 SGDLS and CDR2 YYNGEE come from the germline V gene. V lost 0 bases and J 4 bases, leaving 10 bases between the germline ends. The CDR3 is CASSVDPEVNEKLFF. The CDR3 region has the DNA TGTGCCAGCAGCGTAGACCCAGAGGTTAATGAAAAACTGTTTTTT.

This clonotype was seen at least ten times. The rearrangement joins TRBV28 to TRBJ1-1; a weak D match, TRBD1 (6 bases). Germline lookup yields CDR1 MDHEN and CDR2 SYDVKM. The CDR3 consists of 14 residues. The V end lost 4 bases, the J end lost 1 base, and 10 bases lay between the germline ends. This chain's CDR3 is CASSWTDGNTEAFF. For the CDR3, the DNA is TGTGCCAGCAGTTGGACAGATGGGAACACTGAAGCTTTCTTT. The variable domain in full, with the rest retrieved from reference TRBV28 and TRBJ1-1, is DVKVTQSSRYLVKRTGEKVFLECVQDMDHENMFWYRQDPGLGLRLIYFSYDVKMKEKGDIPEGYSVSREKKERFSLILESASTNQTSMYLCASSWTDGNTEAFFGQGTRLTVV.

In this sample, this clonotype turned up many times. V usage is TRBV28 and J usage is TRBJ1-2; no clear D. Germline values: CDR1 MDHEN, CDR2 SYDVKM. The CDR3 runs to 16 residues. V was cut by 6 bases and J by 5 bases, with 22 bases left in between. The CDR3 nucleotides are TGTGCCAGCAGCCAAAGAAAAGGAAGGGTCCCGTATGGCTACACCTTC. It is translated as CASSQRKGRVPYGYTF.

This clonotype was observed a single time. The junction does not match germline at one end; this may be a read error. The chain recombines TRBV5-1 with TRBJ2-7, with 11 bases that match TRBD2. The CDR3 loop spans 14 amino acids. The germline V gene has CDR1 SGHRS and CDR2 YFSETQ. The CDR3 reads CACSLTSGTYEQYF. Here the CDR3 DNA reads TGCGCCTGCAGCTTGACTAGCGGGACCTACGAGCAGTACTTC.

This clonotype was counted only a few times. Here the CDR3 reads CASSLNHQNTEAFF. The CDR3 DNA reads as TGCGCCAGCAGCTTAAACCATCAGAACACTGAAGCTTTCTTT. The chain carries TRBV5-1 and TRBJ1-1, with unresolved D. V lost 2 bases and J lost 1, with 9 bases in between. This CDR3 has 14 amino acids. CDR1 and CDR2 from the germline V gene are SGHRS and YFSETQ.

The chain joins TRBV5-1 to TRBJ2-7; the D gene is possibly TRBD2 (6 bases). Trimming left V 0 bases short and J 0 bases short, with 10 bases between. This CDR3 contains 15 residues. Germline CDR1 and CDR2: SGHRS and YFSETQ. In DNA, the CDR3 is TGCGCCAGCAGCTTGGAACTAGCCCCCTCCTACGAGCAGTACTTC. Translated, it gives CASSLELAPSYEQYF. Filled out from reference TRBV5-1 and TRBJ2-7, the complete variable domain reads KAGVTQTPRYLIKTRGQQVTLSCSPISGHRSVSWYQQTPGQGLQFLFEYFSETQRNKGNFPGRFSGRQFSNSRSEMNVSTLELGDSALYLCASSLELAPSYEQYFGPGTRLTVT.

This clonotype was found many times. The genes are TRBV11-2 and TRBJ2-7, with TRBD1 matching 10 bases. The J segment lost 7 bases and the V segment lost 5 bases, leaving 5 bases of the junction unmatched. Per germline, CDR1 SGHAT and CDR2 FQNNGV. The CDR3 loop spans 13 amino acids. CDR3 sequence reads: CASSRDRGEEQYF. The CDR3 DNA reads TGTGCCAGCAGCCGGGACAGGGGCGAGGAGCAGTACTTC. Full variable domain (missing parts from reference TRBV11-2 and TRBJ2-7): EAGVAQSPRYKIIEKRQSVAFWCNPISGHATLYWYQQILGQGPKLLIQFQNNGVVDDSQLPKDRFSAERLKGVDSTLKIQPAKLEDSAVYLCASSRDRGEEQYFGPGTRLTVT.

This clonotype was counted a few times. An end of the junction differs from the germline gene, which may be a read error. The J gene is TRBJ2-7, the V gene TRBV11-2, with 14 bases identical to TRBD2. This CDR3 is built from 20 residues. CDR1 and CDR2 from the germline V gene are SGHAT and FQNNGV. CDR3 DNA: TGCGCCAGCAGCCCTAAAGGACTAGCGGGAGGCAGGAAACCCATCTACGAGCAGTACTTC. Protein product: CASSPKGLAGGRKPIYEQYF.

This clonotype was recorded a few times. The CDR3: CSAREMGAGANVLTF. DNA for the CDR3: TGCAGTGCTAGAGAAATGGGTGCTGGGGCCAACGTCCTGACTTTC. This rearrangement joins TRBV20-1 to TRBJ2-6; D gene ambiguous. V was trimmed by 0 bases and J by 2 bases, leaving 8 bases between them. CDR1 and CDR2 (germline): DFQATT, SNEGSKA (reference sequence). The CDR3 has 15 residues.

This clonotype was picked up a small number of times. The V and J genes are TRBV19 and TRBJ2-7; D is possibly TRBD1 (6 bases). CDR1 LNHDA and CDR2 SQIVND come from the germline V gene (reference sequence). CDR3 size: 13 residues. Trimming cost V 9 bases and J 2 bases, with 14 bases left between them. CDR3 nucleotides: TGTGCCAGCAGTGCCGGGACAACCTACGAGCAGTACTTC. Protein: CASSAGTTYEQYF.

This clonotype has more than one count but fewer than ten. The chain carries TRBV5-4 and TRBJ1-1; maybe TRBD1 (5 bases). CDR3 length: 15 residues. The germline V gene has CDR1 SGHNT and CDR2 YYREEE (reference sequence). Deletions cut 4 bases from V and 1 base from J, with 14 bases between. Here the CDR3 reads CASSPGGGENTEAFF. The CDR3 nucleotides read TGTGCCAGCAGCCCTGGGGGGGGGGAGAACACTGAAGCTTTCTTT.